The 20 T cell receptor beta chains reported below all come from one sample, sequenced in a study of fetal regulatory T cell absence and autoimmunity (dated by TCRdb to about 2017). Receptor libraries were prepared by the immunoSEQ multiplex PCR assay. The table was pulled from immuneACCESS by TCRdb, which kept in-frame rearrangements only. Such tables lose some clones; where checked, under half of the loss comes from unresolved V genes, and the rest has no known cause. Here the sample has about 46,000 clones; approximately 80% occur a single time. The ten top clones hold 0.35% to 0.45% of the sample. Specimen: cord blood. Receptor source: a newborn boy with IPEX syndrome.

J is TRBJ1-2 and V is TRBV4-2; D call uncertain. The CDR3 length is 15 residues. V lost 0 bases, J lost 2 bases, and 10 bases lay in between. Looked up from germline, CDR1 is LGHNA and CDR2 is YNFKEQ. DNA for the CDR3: TGTGCCAGCAGCCAAGATTTATACACGAACTATGGCTACACCTTC. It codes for CASSQDLYTNYGYTF.

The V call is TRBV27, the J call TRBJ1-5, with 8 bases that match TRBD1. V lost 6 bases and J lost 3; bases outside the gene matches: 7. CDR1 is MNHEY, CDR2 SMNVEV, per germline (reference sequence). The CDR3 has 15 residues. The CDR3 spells CASSLRQGLNQPQHF. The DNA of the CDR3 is TGTGCCAGCAGCCTTCGACAGGGGCTCAATCAGCCCCAGCATTTT.

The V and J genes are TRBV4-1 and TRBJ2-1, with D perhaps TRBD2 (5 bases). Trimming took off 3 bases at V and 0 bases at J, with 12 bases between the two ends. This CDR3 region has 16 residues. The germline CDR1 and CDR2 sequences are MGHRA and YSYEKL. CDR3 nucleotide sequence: TGCGCCAGCAGCCAGGGCGGGTCCCGCTCCTACAATGAGCAGTTCTTC. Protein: CASSQGGSRSYNEQFF.

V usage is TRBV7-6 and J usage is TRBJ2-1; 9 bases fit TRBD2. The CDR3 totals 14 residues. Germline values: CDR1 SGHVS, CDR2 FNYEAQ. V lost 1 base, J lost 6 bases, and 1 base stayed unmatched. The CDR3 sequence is CASSLGTSANEQFF. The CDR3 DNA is TGTGCCAGCAGCTTAGGGACTAGCGCCAATGAGCAGTTCTTC.

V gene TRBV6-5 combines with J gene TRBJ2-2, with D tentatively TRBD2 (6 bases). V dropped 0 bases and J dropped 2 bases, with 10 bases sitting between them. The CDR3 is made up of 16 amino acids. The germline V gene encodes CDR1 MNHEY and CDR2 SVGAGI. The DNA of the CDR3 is TGTGCCAGCAGTTACTCACCAGCGGGTAACACCGGGGAGCTGTTTTTT. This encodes CASSYSPAGNTGELFF.

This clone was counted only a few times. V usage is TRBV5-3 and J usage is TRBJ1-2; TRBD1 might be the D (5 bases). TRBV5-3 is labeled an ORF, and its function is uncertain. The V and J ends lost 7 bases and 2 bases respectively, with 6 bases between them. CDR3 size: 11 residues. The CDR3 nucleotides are TGTGCCAGAGGGGGGAACTATGGCTACACCTTC. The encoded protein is CARGGNYGYTF.

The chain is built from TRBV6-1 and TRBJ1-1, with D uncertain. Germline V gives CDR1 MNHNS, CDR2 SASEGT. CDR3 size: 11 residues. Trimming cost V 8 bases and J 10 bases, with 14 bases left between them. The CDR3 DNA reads TGTGCCAGCTTGTCTATTCTCGGAGCTTTCTTT. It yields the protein CASLSILGAFF.

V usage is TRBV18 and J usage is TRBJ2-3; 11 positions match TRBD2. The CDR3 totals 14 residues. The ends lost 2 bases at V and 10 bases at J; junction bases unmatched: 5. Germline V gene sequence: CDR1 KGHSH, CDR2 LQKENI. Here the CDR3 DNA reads TGTGCCAGCTCACCAACTAGCGGGAGAGCGGCGCAGTATTTT. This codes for CASSPTSGRAAQYF.

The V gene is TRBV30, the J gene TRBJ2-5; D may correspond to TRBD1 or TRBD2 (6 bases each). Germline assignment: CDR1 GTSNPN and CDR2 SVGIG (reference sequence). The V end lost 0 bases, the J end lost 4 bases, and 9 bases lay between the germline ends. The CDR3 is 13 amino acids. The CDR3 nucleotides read TGTGCCTGGAGTGTAGGGGGGAGAGAGACCCAGTACTTC. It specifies CAWSVGGRETQYF.

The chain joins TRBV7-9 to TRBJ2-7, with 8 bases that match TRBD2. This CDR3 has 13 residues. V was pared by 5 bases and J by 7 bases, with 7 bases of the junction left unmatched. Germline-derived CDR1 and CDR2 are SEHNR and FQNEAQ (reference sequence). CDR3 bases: TGTGCCAGCAGCCTACCGGGGGGGCCTGAGCAGTACTTC. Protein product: CASSLPGGPEQYF.

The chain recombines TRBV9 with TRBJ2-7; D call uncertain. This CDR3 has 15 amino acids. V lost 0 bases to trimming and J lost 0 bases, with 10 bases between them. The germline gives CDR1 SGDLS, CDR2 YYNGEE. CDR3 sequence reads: CASSVGVSLSYEQYF. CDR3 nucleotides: TGTGCCAGCAGCGTAGGAGTGTCCCTCTCCTACGAGCAGTACTTC.

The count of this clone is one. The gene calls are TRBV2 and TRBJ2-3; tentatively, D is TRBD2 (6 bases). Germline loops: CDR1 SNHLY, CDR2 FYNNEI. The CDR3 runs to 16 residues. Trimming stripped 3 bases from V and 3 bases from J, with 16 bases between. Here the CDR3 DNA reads TGTGCCAGCAGTGAGCCTAGCGCCTGGGGGACAGATACGCAGTATTTT. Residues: CASSEPSAWGTDTQYF.

DNA of the CDR3: TGTGCCAGCAGCTTGGAACTAACCGCGGACCCTGTTAATTCACCCCTCCACTTT. Translated, it gives CASSLELTADPVNSPLHF. The chain is built from TRBV5-6 and TRBJ1-6; unclear D gene. V lost 0 bases and J lost 6, with 19 bases in between. Looked up from germline, CDR1 is SGHDT and CDR2 is YYEEEE. The CDR3 contains 18 residues. The variable domain in full, completed from reference TRBV5-6 and TRBJ1-6, reads DAGVTQSPTHLIKTRGQQVTLRCSPKSGHDTVSWYQQALGQGPQFIFQYYEEEERQRGNFPDRFSGHQFPNYSSELNVNALLLGDSALYLCASSLELTADPVNSPLHFGNGTRLTVT.

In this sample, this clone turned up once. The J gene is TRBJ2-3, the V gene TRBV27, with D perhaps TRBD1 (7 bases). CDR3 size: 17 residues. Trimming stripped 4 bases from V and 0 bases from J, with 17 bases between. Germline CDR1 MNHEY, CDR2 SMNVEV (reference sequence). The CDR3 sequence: CASSSLRTGLSTDTQYF. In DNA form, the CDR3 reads TGTGCCAGCAGTTCCCTCCGGACAGGACTAAGCACAGATACGCAGTATTTT.

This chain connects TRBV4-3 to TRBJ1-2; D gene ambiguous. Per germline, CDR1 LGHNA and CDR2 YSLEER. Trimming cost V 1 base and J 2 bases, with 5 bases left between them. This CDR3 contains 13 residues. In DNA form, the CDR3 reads TGCGCCAGCAGCCAAGGGGGAAACTATGGCTACACCTTC. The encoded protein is CASSQGGNYGYTF.

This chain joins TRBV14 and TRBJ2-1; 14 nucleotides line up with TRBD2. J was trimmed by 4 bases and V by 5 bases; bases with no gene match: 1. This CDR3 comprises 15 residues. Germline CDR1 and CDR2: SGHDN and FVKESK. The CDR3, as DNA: TGTGCCAGCAGCTGGACTAGCGGGGGGTACAATGAGCAGTTCTTC. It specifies CASSWTSGGYNEQFF.

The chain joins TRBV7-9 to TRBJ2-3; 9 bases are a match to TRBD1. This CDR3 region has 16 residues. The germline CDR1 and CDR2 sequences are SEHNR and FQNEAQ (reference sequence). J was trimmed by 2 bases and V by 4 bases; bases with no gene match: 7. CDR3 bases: TGTGCCAGCAGCTCGCCCGGGACAGGGCCCACAGATACGCAGTATTTT. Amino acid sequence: CASSSPGTGPTDTQYF. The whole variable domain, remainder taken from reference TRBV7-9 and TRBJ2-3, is DTGVSQNPRHKITKRGQNVTFRCDPISEHNRLYWYRQTLGQGPEFLTYFQNEAQLEKSRLLSDRFSAERPKGSFSTLEIQRTEQGDSAMYLCASSSPGTGPTDTQYFGPGTRLTVL.

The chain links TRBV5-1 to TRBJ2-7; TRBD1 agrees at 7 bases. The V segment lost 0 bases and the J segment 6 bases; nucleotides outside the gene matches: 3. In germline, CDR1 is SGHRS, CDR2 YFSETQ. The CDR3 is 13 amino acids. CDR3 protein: CASSLVTGSEQYF. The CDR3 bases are TGCGCCAGCAGCTTGGTGACAGGGTCCGAGCAGTACTTC.

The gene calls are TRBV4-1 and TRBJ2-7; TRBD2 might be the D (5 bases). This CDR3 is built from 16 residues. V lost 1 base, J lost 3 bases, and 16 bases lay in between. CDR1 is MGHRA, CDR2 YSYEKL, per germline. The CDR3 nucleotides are TGCGCCAGCAGCCAAGTTCTTTTGGCGGGTCACTACGAGCAGTACTTC. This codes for CASSQVLLAGHYEQYF.

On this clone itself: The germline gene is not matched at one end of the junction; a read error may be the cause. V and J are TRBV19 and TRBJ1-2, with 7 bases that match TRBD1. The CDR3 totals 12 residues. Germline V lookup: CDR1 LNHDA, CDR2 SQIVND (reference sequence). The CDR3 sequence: CASSIGGNGYTF. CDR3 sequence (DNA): TGTGCCAGCAGTATAGGGGGCAATGGCTACACCTTC.